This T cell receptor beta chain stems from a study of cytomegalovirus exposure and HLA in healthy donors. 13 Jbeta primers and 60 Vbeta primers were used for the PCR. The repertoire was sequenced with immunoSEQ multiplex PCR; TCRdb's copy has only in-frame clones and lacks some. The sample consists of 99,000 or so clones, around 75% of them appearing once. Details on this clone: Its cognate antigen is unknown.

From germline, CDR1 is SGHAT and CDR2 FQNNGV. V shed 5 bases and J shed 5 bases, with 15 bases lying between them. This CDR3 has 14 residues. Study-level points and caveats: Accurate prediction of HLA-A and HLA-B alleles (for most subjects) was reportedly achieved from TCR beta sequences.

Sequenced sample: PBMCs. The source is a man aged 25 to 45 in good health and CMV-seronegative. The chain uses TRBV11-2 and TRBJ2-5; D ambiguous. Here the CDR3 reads CASSPHPGSETQYF. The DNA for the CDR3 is TGTGCCAGCAGCCCTCATCCGGGTTCGGAGACCCAGTACTTC.